What follows is one T cell receptor (beta chain) and its context. What it recognizes is unknown. V trimming: 4 bases; J trimming: 4 bases; junction bases outside the gene matches: 10. The CDR3 is 16 amino acids. CDR1 SGHTA and CDR2 FQGTGA come from the germline V gene. The data stem from a study of pediatric ulcerative colitis. During colonoscopy, one to two rectal pinch biopsies were collected. Study results and caveats: A couple of rectal CDR3 clonotypes occurred in all ulcerative colitis patients.

Sequenced by immunoSEQ multiplex PCR; TCRdb stores in-frame clones only, minus some. The repertoire holds some 43,000 clones, around 78% seen once, with 3% to 4.5% in the top ten. This receptor was obtained from a girl between 10 and 17 years old with moderate ulcerative colitis. Sequences were obtained from gut tissue. The J gene is TRBJ1-1, the V gene TRBV7-3, with 9 bases identical to TRBD1. The CDR3 DNA sequence: TGTGCCAGCAGCTCCGAACCGGACAGGGGAATCACTGAAGCTTTCTTT. Protein sequence: CASSSEPDRGITEAFF.